The 5 T cell receptor beta chains reported below all come from one sample, sequenced in a study of blood T cell repertoires in COVID-19. TCRdb keeps only in-frame clones here, not all; method: immunoSEQ multiplex PCR. Of some 64,000 clones listed, almost 85% were seen once; the top ten hold more than 15%. Sequencing was done on a sample of peripheral blood. These receptors came from a man in his 60s with COVID-19, enrolled during active disease.

The CDR3 DNA reads TGTGCCAGCAGCGCAAGGGGGCACGGGAACACTGAAGCTTTCTTT. Translating gives CASSARGHGNTEAFF. V gene TRBV7-9 combines with J gene TRBJ1-1; 7 nucleotides agree with TRBD1. The CDR3 consists of 15 residues. Trimming at V came to 5 bases and at J to 1 base, leaving 7 bases not matched to a gene. CDR1 is SEHNR, CDR2 FQNEAQ, per germline (reference sequence).

This clone was recorded once. The junction does not match germline at one end; this may be a read error. The genes are TRBV28 and TRBJ2-5; the D is unclear. The germline V gene encodes CDR1 MDHEN and CDR2 SYDVKM. This CDR3 is built from 13 residues. The CDR3 DNA reads TGTGCCAGCAGTTCAGAGCCCGGCAGGCCCTCCAACTTC. It is translated as CASSSEPGRPSNF.

V and J are TRBV19 and TRBJ1-4; TRBD1 aligns across 8 bases. This CDR3 spans 14 amino acids. Germline V lookup: CDR1 LNHDA, CDR2 SQIVND (reference sequence). Trimming cost V 5 bases and J 8 bases; bases outside gene matches: 7. CDR3 loop: CASSEGQGDEKLFF. The DNA of the CDR3 is TGTGCCAGTAGTGAAGGACAGGGTGACGAAAAACTGTTTTTT.

The V gene is TRBV28, the J gene TRBJ1-1, with D uncertain. The CDR3 consists of 15 residues. The germline CDR1 and CDR2 sequences are MDHEN and SYDVKM. Trimming removed 4 bases from V and 1 base from J, with 13 bases in between. The CDR3 nucleotides read TGTGCCAGCAGTTGGGAGGGCTTAAGGAACACTGAAGCTTTCTTT. This translates into CASSWEGLRNTEAFF.

This chain connects TRBV5-1 to TRBJ2-1; 9 nucleotides match TRBD2. This CDR3 contains 17 residues. Germline-derived CDR1 and CDR2 are SGHRS and YFSETQ. V shed 4 bases, J shed 0 bases, and the junction held 8 bases outside the gene matches. The CDR3 protein is CASSASGAFSSYNEQFF. The CDR3 nucleotides read TGCGCCAGCAGCGCTAGCGGGGCCTTTAGCTCCTACAATGAGCAGTTCTTC.